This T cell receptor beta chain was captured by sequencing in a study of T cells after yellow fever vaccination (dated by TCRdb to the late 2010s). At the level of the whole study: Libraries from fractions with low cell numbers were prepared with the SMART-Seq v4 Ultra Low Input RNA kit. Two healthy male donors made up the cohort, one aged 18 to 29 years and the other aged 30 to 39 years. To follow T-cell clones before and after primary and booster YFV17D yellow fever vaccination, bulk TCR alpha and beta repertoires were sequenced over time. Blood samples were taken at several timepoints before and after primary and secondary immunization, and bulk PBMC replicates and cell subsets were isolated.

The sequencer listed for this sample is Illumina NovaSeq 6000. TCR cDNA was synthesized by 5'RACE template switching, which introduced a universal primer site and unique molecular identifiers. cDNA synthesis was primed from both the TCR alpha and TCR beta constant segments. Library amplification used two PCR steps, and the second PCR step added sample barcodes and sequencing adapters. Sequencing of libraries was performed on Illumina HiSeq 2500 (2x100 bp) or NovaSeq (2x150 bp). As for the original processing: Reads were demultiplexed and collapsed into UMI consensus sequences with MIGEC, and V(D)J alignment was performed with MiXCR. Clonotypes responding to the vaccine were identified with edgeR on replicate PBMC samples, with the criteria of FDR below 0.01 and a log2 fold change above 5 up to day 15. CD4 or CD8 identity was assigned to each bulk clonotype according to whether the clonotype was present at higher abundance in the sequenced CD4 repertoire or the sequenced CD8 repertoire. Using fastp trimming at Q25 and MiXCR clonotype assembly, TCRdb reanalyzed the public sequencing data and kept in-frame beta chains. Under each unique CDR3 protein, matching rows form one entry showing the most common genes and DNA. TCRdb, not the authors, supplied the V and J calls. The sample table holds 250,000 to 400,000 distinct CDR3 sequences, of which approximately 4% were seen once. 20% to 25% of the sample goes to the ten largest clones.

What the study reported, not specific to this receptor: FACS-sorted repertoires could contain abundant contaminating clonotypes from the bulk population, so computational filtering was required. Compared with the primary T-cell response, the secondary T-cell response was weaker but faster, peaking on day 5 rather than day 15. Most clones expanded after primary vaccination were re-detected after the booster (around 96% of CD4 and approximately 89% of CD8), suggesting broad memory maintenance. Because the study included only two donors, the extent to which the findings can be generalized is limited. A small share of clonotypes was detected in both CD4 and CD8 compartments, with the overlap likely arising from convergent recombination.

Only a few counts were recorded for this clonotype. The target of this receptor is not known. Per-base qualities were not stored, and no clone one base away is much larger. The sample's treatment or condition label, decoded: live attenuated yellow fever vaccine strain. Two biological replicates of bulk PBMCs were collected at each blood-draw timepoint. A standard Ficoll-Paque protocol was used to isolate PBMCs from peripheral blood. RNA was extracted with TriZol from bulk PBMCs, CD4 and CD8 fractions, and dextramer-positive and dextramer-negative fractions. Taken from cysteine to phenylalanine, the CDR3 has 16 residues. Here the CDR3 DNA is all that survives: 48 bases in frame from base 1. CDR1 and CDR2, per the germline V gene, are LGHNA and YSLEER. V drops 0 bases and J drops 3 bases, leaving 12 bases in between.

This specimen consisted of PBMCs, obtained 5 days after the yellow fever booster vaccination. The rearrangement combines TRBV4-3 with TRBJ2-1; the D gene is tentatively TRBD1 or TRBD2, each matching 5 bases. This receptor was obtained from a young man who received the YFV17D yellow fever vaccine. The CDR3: CASSQDHWGNYNEQFF. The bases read TGCGCCAGCAGCCAAGATCACTGGGGGAACTACAATGAGCAGTTCTTC.